The 21 T cell receptor beta chains presented below share a single source sample, sequenced in a study of CXCR3-negative and CXCR3-positive naive CD8 T cells. Libraries were UMI-labeled 5' RACE TRB cDNA. TCRdb re-called the 5' RACE reads and catalogs CDR3 proteins one per entry, DNA excluded. The sample's table shows 130,000 to 150,000 distinct CDR3 sequences. Study-level points and caveats: Naive cells positive for CXCR3 carried more hydrophobic TRB CDR3s than CXCR3-negative ones.

These receptors have no identified antigens. Sequencing was done on a sample of naive CXCR3+ CD8+ T cells from blood. The subset here: CD45RO-CCR7+CD27+CD95- naive CD8+ T cells expressing CXCR3 (TNR3+). These receptors came from a human donor in good health. Some clones in this sample may be carry-over from other donors' samples.

The J gene is TRBJ1-1, the V gene TRBV7-9; no DNA is available, so the TRBD1 call from TCRdb remains unchecked. This CDR3 is 14 amino acids long. Germline V gene sequence: CDR1 SEHNR, CDR2 FQNEAQ (reference sequence). The CDR3 here is CASSSEGANTEAFF.

V is TRBV7-8 and J is TRBJ2-7; TCRdb proposes TRBD2, but this gene call is untestable without DNA. Germline V gene sequence: CDR1 SGHVS, CDR2 FQNEAQ. The CDR3 spans 15 residues. The CDR3 is CASSQSLGRENEQYF.

The V and J genes are TRBV29-1 and TRBJ2-3; TCRdb's D call of TRBD1 is untestable without DNA. CDR1 SQVTM and CDR2 ANQGSEA come from the germline V gene. This CDR3 is built from 11 residues. CDR3: CSAPIADTQYF.

V and J are TRBV7-2 and TRBJ2-1; TCRdb's D call, TRBD1, is unchecked because there is no DNA. The CDR3 covers 16 residues. Germline lookup yields CDR1 SGHTA and CDR2 FQGNSA. The chain's CDR3 is CASSLEIGESGYEQFF. Variable domain in full (rest from reference TRBV7-2 and TRBJ2-1): GAGVSQSPSNKVTEKGKDVELRCDPISGHTALYWYRQSLGQGLEFLIYFQGNSAPDKSGLPSDRFSAERTGGSVSTLTIQRTQQEDSAVYLCASSLEIGESGYEQFFGPGTRLTVL.

This chain links TRBV10-1 with TRBJ2-6; there is no DNA to check the TCRdb D call of TRBD1. This CDR3 is 19 amino acids long. Germline V gene data show CDR1 as WNHNN and CDR2 as SYGVQD (reference sequence). The CDR3 protein is CAIQRGYREILSGANVLTF.

The CDR3 spells CASSYSTGQGWYEQYF. V is TRBV6-5 and J is TRBJ2-7; the D gene TCRdb calls, TRBD1, cannot be checked with no DNA. Germline CDR1 reads MNHEY; CDR2 reads SVGAGI. This CDR3 comprises 16 residues.

The rearrangement links TRBV7-3 to TRBJ1-2; TCRdb picks TRBD1, but there is no DNA to check that call. The germline gives CDR1 SGHTA, CDR2 FQGTGA. CDR3 length: 15 residues. The CDR3 sequence is CASSPGGQVDYGYTF.

V and J are TRBV28 and TRBJ2-5; the TCRdb D gene call, TRBD1, has no DNA to confirm it. This CDR3 region has 18 residues. CDR1 MDHEN and CDR2 SYDVKM come from the germline V gene. The CDR3 is CASSSLTGTGVSEETQYF.

V is TRBV7-8 and J is TRBJ1-2. Germline CDR1 SGHVS, CDR2 FQNEAQ. The CDR3 contains 12 residues. The CDR3 sequence: CASSHRNYGYTF.

The chain is built from TRBV12-3 or TRBV12-4 and TRBJ2-7; TCRdb calls TRBD2, which cannot be checked without DNA. This CDR3 comprises 14 residues. CDR3: CASSPSGVAYEQYF.

The V call is TRBV28, the J call TRBJ2-7. The CDR3 consists of 12 residues. Germline CDR1 MDHEN, CDR2 SYDVKM. Here the CDR3 reads CASSFGENEQYF.

The rearrangement uses TRBV9 and TRBJ2-1. The CDR3 loop spans 13 amino acids. The germline V gene has CDR1 SGDLS and CDR2 YYNGEE. CDR3 loop: CASSGQIYNEQFF.

The gene calls are TRBV2 and TRBJ1-1. The germline gives CDR1 SNHLY, CDR2 FYNNEI. This CDR3 region has 14 residues. The CDR3: CASSHQGEGTEAFF.

V and J are TRBV7-9 and TRBJ2-1; lacking DNA, the TRBD2 call made by TCRdb goes unchecked. The germline V gene has CDR1 SEHNR and CDR2 FQNEAQ (reference sequence). The CDR3 has 15 residues. The CDR3 here is CASSQLAGAYNEQFF.

The genes are TRBV5-4 and TRBJ2-1; checking the TCRdb D call of TRBD1 is not possible without DNA. CDR3 size: 12 residues. Germline V gene sequence: CDR1 SGHNT, CDR2 YYREEE (reference sequence). This chain's CDR3 is CASSVGGLEQFF.

The rearrangement uses TRBV29-1 and TRBJ2-2. Germline CDR1 SQVTM, CDR2 ANQGSEA. This CDR3 is built from 12 residues. The CDR3 sequence is CSVVLDTGELFF.

The CDR3 here is CASSLYSYAGGAAVGYTF. The chain combines TRBV12-3 or TRBV12-4 with TRBJ1-2; TCRdb picks TRBD1, but there is no DNA to check that call. The CDR3 loop spans 18 amino acids.

The V gene is TRBV20-1, the J gene TRBJ2-7; the TRBD1 assignment by TCRdb is unverifiable without DNA. This CDR3 region has 14 residues. The V gene's germline CDR1 is DFQATT and CDR2 SNEGSKA (reference sequence). The CDR3 sequence is CSARPRTGKYEQYF.

The chain links TRBV5-1 to TRBJ2-7; TCRdb reports TRBD2, a call that lacks DNA to check it against. CDR1 and CDR2 from the germline V gene are SGHRS and YFSETQ. The CDR3 runs 16 residues. CDR3 sequence reads: CASSLGNSGGSYEQYF.

This sequence joins TRBV7-8 and TRBJ2-3; the D call of TRBD1 rests on TCRdb alone, since no DNA is present to check it. Germline values: CDR1 SGHVS, CDR2 FQNEAQ. This CDR3 is 15 amino acids long. The CDR3 is CASSLYRSSTDTQYF.

The V and J genes are TRBV7-9 and TRBJ1-2; TCRdb indicates TRBD1, and absent DNA this call remains unverified. The germline gives CDR1 SEHNR, CDR2 FQNEAQ (reference sequence). There are 17 residues in the CDR3. The CDR3 loop reads CASSVGQGARGSYGYTF.